This TCR beta chain was profiled in a study of cytomegalovirus exposure and HLA in healthy donors. Amplification used 60 Vbeta primers and 13 Jbeta primers. Only in-frame clones appear in the TCRdb table, and some are missing; sequencing was by immunoSEQ multiplex PCR. This sample has about 130,000 clones; more than 70% occur once, and the top ten carry about 7%. This clone was counted only a few times. The antigen is not known. Whole-study findings and limits: What was likely a sequencing artifact was a cluster of highly shared sequence variants. Many donors shared some public TCRs, even though most TCR sequences were rare. V segments that were indistinguishable, TRBV6-2 and TRBV6-3 among them, were omitted from analysis. Donors were assumed by presence/absence analyses to have roughly uniform sequencing depth.

In germline, CDR1 is ENHRY, CDR2 SYGVKD. V lost 4 bases and J lost 0, with 12 bases in between. The CDR3 contains 15 residues. Source material: PBMCs. This receptor was taken from a woman aged 25 to 39 in good health and CMV-seropositive. The chain links TRBV10-3 to TRBJ1-2, with D unclear. CDR3 sequence (DNA): TGTGCCATCAGTGTAGGAGGCGGCTCTAACTATGGCTACACCTTC. It translates to CAISVGGGSNYGYTF.